These T cell receptor beta chains were read from a single sample in a study of low-dose radiotherapy and immunotherapy resistance in tumors. Each CDR3 protein is one row after TCRdb ran MiXCR on the reads. The sample carries 65,000 to 85,000 distinct CDR3 sequences, around 17% recorded once. The sequencing used PBMCs, collected after low-dose radiotherapy plus immunotherapy. These receptors originate from a male donor with prostate cancer. Each CDR3 is given with its conserved first and last residue. A clone size is listed for some rows: how often the clone was seen (once, few, many), or a class if it is expanded.

v_call	clone_size	j_call	cdr3_aa
TRBV28	many	TRBJ1-4	CASSSTGETNEKLFF
TRBV3-1	many	TRBJ2-1	CASSQDSGRSEQFF
TRBV28	-	TRBJ2-5	CASSPGLAGGRETQYF
TRBV10-3	-	TRBJ2-6	CATQFGANVLTF
TRBV7-2	-	TRBJ1-2	CASSLLGNYGYTF
TRBV5-1	many	TRBJ2-1	CASSSSTSPVGNEQFF
TRBV20-1	many	TRBJ2-3	CSAREWGVGDTQYF
TRBV6-2/TRBV6-3	many	TRBJ2-2	CASNDRTSGNTGELFF
TRBV20-1	many	TRBJ1-5	CSAPPGSGNQPQHF
TRBV9	many	TRBJ2-1	CASSVGGLWPYNEQFF
TRBV18	many	TRBJ1-3	CASSPPGLFGNTIYF
TRBV6-6	many	TRBJ2-2	CASSYSWGNTGELFF
TRBV5-4	many	TRBJ2-1	CASSPELAGALVGQFF
TRBV6-6	many	TRBJ2-4	CASSPRGGEGGIAKNIQYF
TRBV28	many	TRBJ2-5	CASSLSLGQETQYF
TRBV27	many	TRBJ2-2	CASSLYWGGELFF
TRBV6-2/TRBV6-3	many	TRBJ2-5	CASNGPTGTETQYF
TRBV3-1	many	TRBJ2-7	CASSQDHNSYEQYF
TRBV4-1	many	TRBJ1-5	CASSLGGRDQPQHF
TRBV7-8	many	TRBJ1-2	CASSLVGWGYTF
TRBV12-3/TRBV12-4	many	TRBJ1-3	CASSEPGTDSGNTIYF
TRBV7-2	many	TRBJ2-3	CASSRPGGSKGTQYF
TRBV6-2/TRBV6-3	many	TRBJ1-5	CASRRQGAGNQPQHF
TRBV12-3/TRBV12-4	-	TRBJ2-7	CASSLSGASSYEQYF
TRBV15	many	TRBJ2-2	CATSINPDAGELFF
TRBV13	many	TRBJ2-7	CASSMTGASYEQYF
TRBV5-4	many	TRBJ2-7	CASSRGGLAGATTYEQYF
TRBV20-1	many	TRBJ2-7	CSASSGLSYEQYF
TRBV20-1	many	TRBJ2-3	CSARDERTDTQYF
TRBV6-5	many	TRBJ2-4	CASSYYLPGGENIQYF
TRBV6-5	many	TRBJ2-5	CASSYGASGSQETQYF
TRBV7-2	-	TRBJ1-5	CASSLAENQPQHF
TRBV20-1	-	TRBJ2-7	CSATGHSGYEQYF
TRBV3-1	many	TRBJ2-7	CASRGQLYEQYF
TRBV28	few	TRBJ1-5	CTSSSILDRGRVKNQPQHF
TRBV5-5	-	TRBJ2-3	CASSPGTVSTDTQYF
TRBV20-1	-	TRBJ2-4	CSAREGGVAKNIQYF
TRBV4-2	-	TRBJ2-3	CASSRASGGRNTDTQYF
TRBV28	many	TRBJ1-5	CASIGQGGNSNQPQHF
TRBV19	many	TRBJ1-2	CASSPNRGLDGYTF